What follows are 21 T cell receptor beta chains derived from one specimen sequenced in a study of blood T cell repertoires in COVID-19. The method was immunoSEQ multiplex PCR; TCRdb's version includes in-frame clones alone and lacks a portion of them. The repertoire holds around 260,000 clones, just over 90% seen once, with around 2.2% in the top ten. The specimen was peripheral blood. The source is a woman between 25 and 40 years old with COVID-19, enrolled during active disease.

V and J are TRBV7-9 and TRBJ2-1; D not certain. CDR3 length: 17 amino acids. The germline gives CDR1 SEHNR, CDR2 FQNEAQ (reference sequence). V lost 2 bases and J 0 bases, leaving 14 bases between the germline ends. The CDR3 reads CASSLLSRLSSYNEQFF. The CDR3 nucleotides read TGTGCCAGCAGCTTACTTTCTAGGCTAAGCTCCTACAATGAGCAGTTCTTC.

The V call is TRBV5-6, the J call TRBJ1-1; a possible D gene is TRBD1 (5 bases). Looked up from germline, CDR1 is SGHDT and CDR2 is YYEEEE. V lost 1 base to trimming and J lost 1 base, with 8 bases between them. This CDR3 spans 14 amino acids. This CDR3 is CASSLLTGNTEAFF. DNA for the CDR3: TGTGCCAGCAGCTTGCTCACAGGGAACACTGAAGCTTTCTTT.

The rearrangement uses TRBV5-1 and TRBJ1-6, with D possibly TRBD1 on 5 matching bases. Germline V gene sequence: CDR1 SGHRS, CDR2 YFSETQ. The CDR3 is made up of 14 amino acids. Deletions cut 5 bases from V and 7 bases from J, with 13 bases between. For the CDR3, the DNA is TGCGCCAGCAGTTTTTATCAGGGAAATTCACCCCTCCACTTT. It codes for CASSFYQGNSPLHF.

This chain connects TRBV25-1 to TRBJ2-2; D call uncertain. The CDR3 is 16 amino acids. CDR1 is MGHDK and CDR2 is SYGVNS in the germline V gene. Trimming cost V 0 bases and J 0 bases, with 8 bases left between them. This CDR3 is CASSEYWQPNTGELFF. The CDR3 DNA sequence: TGTGCCAGCAGTGAATATTGGCAACCGAACACCGGGGAGCTGTTTTTT.

V usage is TRBV7-2 and J usage is TRBJ2-3; D remains unclear. V was cut by 1 base and J by 4 bases, with 12 bases left in between. The CDR3 is 15 amino acids. Germline loops: CDR1 SGHTA, CDR2 FQGNSA. CDR3 bases: TGTGCCAGCAGCTTAGGGCTGGCAACCGCAGATACGCAGTATTTT. Amino acid sequence: CASSLGLATADTQYF.

This chain's CDR3 is CASSYSSGQRGYTF. The CDR3 nucleotides are TGTGCCAGCAGTTACTCCTCGGGACAGAGGGGCTACACCTTC. The chain uses TRBV6-2 or TRBV6-3 and TRBJ1-2; 7 positions match TRBD1. Germline-derived CDR1 and CDR2 are MNHEY and SVGEGT. The CDR3 is 14 residues long. The V and J ends lost 0 bases and 8 bases, in that order; junction bases with no gene match: 6.

This clone appeared once. The rearrangement joins TRBV5-1 to TRBJ1-6; 7 nucleotides align to TRBD1. The CDR3 runs 15 residues. Germline CDR1 reads SGHRS; CDR2 reads YFSETQ. The V gene end was trimmed by 0 bases and the J gene end by 10 bases; junction bases not matched to a gene: 7. CDR3 amino acids: CASSLGGQNTSPLHF. The CDR3 nucleotides are TGCGCCAGCAGCTTGGGGGGACAGAATACGTCACCCCTCCACTTT.

The chain couples TRBV5-1 to TRBJ2-3, with D maybe TRBD2 (6 bases). Germline loops: CDR1 SGHRS, CDR2 YFSETQ. The CDR3 runs 15 residues. V shed 4 bases and J shed 2 bases, with 14 bases lying between them. CDR3 loop: CASSLTVGLTDTQYF. The CDR3 bases are TGCGCCAGCAGCCTAACGGTGGGACTCACAGATACGCAGTATTTT.

With respect to this clone: This same CDR3 is encoded by further DNA sequences in the sample. The chain recombines TRBV7-9 with TRBJ1-1; possible D gene TRBD1, 5 bases. Trimming shortened V by 2 bases and J by 4 bases, and 8 bases separated the two germline ends. Germline CDR1 SEHNR, CDR2 FQNEAQ (reference sequence). The CDR3 is made up of 13 amino acids. The CDR3 loop reads CASSLTGVTEAFF. The CDR3 coding sequence is TGTGCCAGCAGCTTAACAGGAGTCACTGAAGCTTTCTTT.

The rearrangement links TRBV15 to TRBJ1-2, with D unresolved. Germline V CDR1 and CDR2: LNHNV, YYDKDF (reference sequence). The V gene lost 2 bases and the J gene lost 6 bases, with 13 bases spanning the gap. The length of the CDR3 is 14 residues. CDR3 DNA sequence: TGTGCCACCAGCAGACCTTGGCGGGAGGATGGCTACACCTTC. Its translation: CATSRPWREDGYTF.

Comment on this clone: This CDR3 is also generated by other DNA sequences in the sample. CDR3: CASSLGTTSTDTQYF. The CDR3 DNA reads TGTGCCAGCAGTCTAGGGACTACCAGCACAGATACGCAGTATTTT. The J gene is TRBJ2-3, the V gene TRBV7-3, with 7 bases identical to TRBD2. V was pared by 6 bases and J by 0 bases, with 6 bases of the junction left unmatched. CDR1 is SGHTA and CDR2 is FQGTGA in the germline V gene. The CDR3 runs to 15 residues. Together with reference TRBV7-3 and TRBJ2-3, the CDR3 gives the full variable domain: GAGVSQTPSNKVTEKGKYVELRCDPISGHTALYWYRQSLGQGPEFLIYFQGTGAADDSGLPNDRFFAVRPEGSVSTLKIQRTERGDSAVYLCASSLGTTSTDTQYFGPGTRLTVL.

The chain couples TRBV6-1 to TRBJ2-7; 11 nucleotides agree with TRBD2. Germline trimming cut 0 bases from V and 3 bases from J; bases unmatched to any gene: 4. This CDR3 is 16 amino acids long. Germline-derived CDR1 and CDR2 are MNHNS and SASEGT. The DNA for the CDR3 is TGTGCCAGCAGTGAAGCCGGGGGGACTAGCGGCTACGAGCAGTACTTC. Amino acids: CASSEAGGTSGYEQYF.

The CDR3 protein is CASSEGTVSFGYTF. CDR3 coding DNA: TGTGCCAGCAGTGAGGGGACAGTCTCTTTTGGCTACACCTTC. V is TRBV6-1 and J is TRBJ1-2, with TRBD1 matching 7 bases. The trim removed 3 bases at V and 7 bases at J, leaving 8 bases unmatched. The germline V gene encodes CDR1 MNHNS and CDR2 SASEGT. The CDR3 has 14 residues.

The gene calls are TRBV7-9 and TRBJ2-2, with D possibly TRBD2 on 5 matching bases. Germline V lookup: CDR1 SEHNR, CDR2 FQNEAQ (reference sequence). The CDR3 contains 14 residues. V dropped 1 base and J dropped 4 bases, with 7 bases sitting between them. The CDR3 nucleotides read TGTGCCAGCAGCTTAGGGGCGGGCACCGGGGAGCTGTTTTTT. It specifies CASSLGAGTGELFF.

V gene TRBV3-1 (or the pseudogene TRBV3-2) combines with J gene TRBJ1-4, with 8 bases matching TRBD1. The junction had 6 bases not matched to a gene; V was cut back by 2 bases and J by 10 bases. This CDR3 spans 14 amino acids. In germline, CDR1 is LGHDT, CDR2 YNNKEL (reference sequence). The CDR3 spells CASSQSGTGGKLFF. The CDR3 DNA reads as TGTGCCAGCAGCCAATCCGGGACAGGCGGAAAACTGTTTTTT.

CDR3 coding DNA: TGTGCCAGCAGCTTGGTAACGGGAGGCGGGACCGGGGAGCTGTTTTTT. Protein: CASSLVTGGGTGELFF. The chain couples TRBV5-6 to TRBJ2-2; TRBD2 agrees at 7 bases. The J segment lost 5 bases and the V segment lost 0 bases, leaving 7 bases of the junction unmatched. The CDR3 runs 16 residues. Germline CDR1 is SGHDT and CDR2 is YYEEEE.

This clone has only a few counts. The chain carries TRBV18 and TRBJ2-4, with D possibly being TRBD2 (6 bases). V gave up 3 bases and J gave up 0 bases, with 9 bases separating them. The CDR3 runs to 15 residues. Germline values: CDR1 KGHSH, CDR2 LQKENI. The DNA of the CDR3 is TGTGCCAGCTCACCTTCGGGACTAGCCAAAAACATTCAGTACTTC. Translated, it gives CASSPSGLAKNIQYF.

V usage is TRBV5-1 and J usage is TRBJ2-1, with TRBD2 matching 9 bases. The CDR3 length is 16 residues. The ends lost 2 bases at V and 6 bases at J; junction bases unmatched: 9. CDR1 SGHRS and CDR2 YFSETQ come from the germline V gene. In DNA form, the CDR3 reads TGCGCCAGCAGCTTCTCAGCGGGAGGAATCGTCAATGAGCAGTTCTTC. This encodes CASSFSAGGIVNEQFF.

The chain combines TRBV2 with TRBJ2-3; 8 bases are a match to TRBD1. The CDR3 extends over 13 amino acids. The J segment lost 1 base and the V segment lost 8 bases, leaving 2 bases of the junction unmatched. Germline-derived CDR1 and CDR2 are SNHLY and FYNNEI. In nucleotides, the CDR3 is TGTGCCAGCGGGGGACAGGGCACAGATACGCAGTATTTT. Translated: CASGGQGTDTQYF. Based on the CDR3 plus reference TRBV2 and TRBJ2-3, the full variable domain is EPEVTQTPSHQVTQMGQEVILRCVPISNHLYFYWYRQILGQKVEFLVSFYNNEISEKSEIFDDQFSVERPDGSNFTLKIRSTKLEDSAMYFCASGGQGTDTQYFGPGTRLTVL.

The chain uses TRBV10-3 and TRBJ1-3; D is unresolved. The CDR3 loop spans 14 amino acids. Per the germline V gene, CDR1 is ENHRY and CDR2 is SYGVKD. Deletions cut 3 bases from V and 0 bases from J, with 6 bases between. CDR3 sequence (DNA): TGTGCCATCAGTGATGGGCCCTCTGGAAACACCATATATTTT. This encodes CAISDGPSGNTIYF.

The chain has TRBV7-2 and TRBJ2-7, with 10 positions matching TRBD2. V lost 1 base to trimming and J lost 5 bases; unmatched junction nucleotides: 11. The CDR3 length is 17 residues. The germline V gene has CDR1 SGHTA and CDR2 FQGNSA. DNA for the CDR3: TGTGCCAGCAGCTTAGAGGGGGCTAGCGGGAGAGGTCACGAGCAGTACTTC. This sequence encodes CASSLEGASGRGHEQYF.